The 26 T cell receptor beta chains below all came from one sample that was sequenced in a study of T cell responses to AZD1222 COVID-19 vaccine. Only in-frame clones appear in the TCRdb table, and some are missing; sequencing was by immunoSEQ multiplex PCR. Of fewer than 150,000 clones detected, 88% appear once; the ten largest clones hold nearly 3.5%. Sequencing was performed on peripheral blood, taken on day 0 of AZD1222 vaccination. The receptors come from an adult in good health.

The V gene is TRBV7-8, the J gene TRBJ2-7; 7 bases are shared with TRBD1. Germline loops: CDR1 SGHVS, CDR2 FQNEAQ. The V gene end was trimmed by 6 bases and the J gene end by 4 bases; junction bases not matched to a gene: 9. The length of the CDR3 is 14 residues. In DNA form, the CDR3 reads TGTGCCAGCAGAAGACAGGGTGGCGATTACGAGCAGTACTTC. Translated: CASRRQGGDYEQYF.

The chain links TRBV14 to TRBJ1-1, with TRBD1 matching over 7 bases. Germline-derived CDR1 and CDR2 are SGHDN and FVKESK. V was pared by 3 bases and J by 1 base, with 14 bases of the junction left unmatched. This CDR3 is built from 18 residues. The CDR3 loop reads CASSHAGGGRGRNTEAFF. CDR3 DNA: TGTGCCAGCAGCCATGCAGGGGGAGGGAGGGGTCGGAACACTGAAGCTTTCTTT.

CDR3 coding DNA: TGTGCCAGCAGTGAGACAGGGGGCGCCCCTAGCGGAGGGGCGCTCTACGAGCAGTACTTC. Translated: CASSETGGAPSGGALYEQYF. This chain links TRBV28 with TRBJ2-7, with 10 bases identical to TRBD1. V shed 5 bases and J 3 bases; nucleotides not matched to a gene: 22. The CDR3 contains 20 residues. The germline V gene has CDR1 MDHEN and CDR2 SYDVKM. Combining the CDR3 with reference TRBV28 and TRBJ2-7 gives the whole variable domain DVKVTQSSRYLVKRTGEKVFLECVQDMDHENMFWYRQDPGLGLRLIYFSYDVKMKEKGDIPEGYSVSREKKERFSLILESASTNQTSMYLCASSETGGAPSGGALYEQYFGPGTRLTVT.

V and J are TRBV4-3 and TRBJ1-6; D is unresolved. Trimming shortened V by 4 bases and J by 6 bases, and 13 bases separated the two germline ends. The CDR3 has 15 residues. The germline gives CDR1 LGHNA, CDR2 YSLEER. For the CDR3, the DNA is TGCGCCAGCAGCCCAACGACGAGGTCTAATTCACCCCTCCACTTT. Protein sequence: CASSPTTRSNSPLHF.

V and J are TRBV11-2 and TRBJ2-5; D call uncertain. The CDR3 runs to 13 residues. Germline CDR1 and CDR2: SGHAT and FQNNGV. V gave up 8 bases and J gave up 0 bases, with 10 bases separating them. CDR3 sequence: CASSLGYQETQYF. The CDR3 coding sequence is TGTGCCAGCTCCTTGGGTTACCAAGAGACCCAGTACTTC.

CDR3 nucleotide sequence: TGTGCCAGCAGTCCGATCGGGTTCTACGAGCAGTACTTC. Its protein product is CASSPIGFYEQYF. This chain uses TRBV27 with TRBJ2-7, with unresolved D. CDR3 length: 13 amino acids. CDR1 is MNHEY, CDR2 SMNVEV, per germline (reference sequence). Trimming left V 5 bases short and J 3 bases short, with 11 bases between.

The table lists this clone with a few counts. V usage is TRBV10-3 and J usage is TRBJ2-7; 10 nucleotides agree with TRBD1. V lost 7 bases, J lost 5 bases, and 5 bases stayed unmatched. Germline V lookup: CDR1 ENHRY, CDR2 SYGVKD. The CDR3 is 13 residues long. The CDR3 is CAITGQGSDEQYF. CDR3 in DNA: TGTGCCATCACGGGACAGGGGTCCGACGAGCAGTACTTC.

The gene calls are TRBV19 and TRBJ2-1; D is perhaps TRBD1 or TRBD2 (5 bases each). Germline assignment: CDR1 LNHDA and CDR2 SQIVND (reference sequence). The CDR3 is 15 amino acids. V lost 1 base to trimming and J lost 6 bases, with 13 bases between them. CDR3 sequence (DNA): TGTGCCAGTAGTATAGGGCTGGGACGAAGCAATGAGCAGTTCTTC. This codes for CASSIGLGRSNEQFF. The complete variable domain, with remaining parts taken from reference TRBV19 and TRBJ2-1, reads DGGITQSPKYLFRKEGQNVTLSCEQNLNHDAMYWYRQDPGQGLRLIYYSQIVNDFQKGDIAEGYSVSREKKESFPLTVTSAQKNPTAFYLCASSIGLGRSNEQFFGPGTRLTVL.

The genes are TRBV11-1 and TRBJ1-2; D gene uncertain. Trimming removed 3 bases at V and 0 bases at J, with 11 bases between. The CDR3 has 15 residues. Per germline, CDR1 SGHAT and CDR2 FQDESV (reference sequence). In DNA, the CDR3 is TGTGCCAGCAGCTTTCATGGGTCAGCTAACTATGGCTACACCTTC. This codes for CASSFHGSANYGYTF.

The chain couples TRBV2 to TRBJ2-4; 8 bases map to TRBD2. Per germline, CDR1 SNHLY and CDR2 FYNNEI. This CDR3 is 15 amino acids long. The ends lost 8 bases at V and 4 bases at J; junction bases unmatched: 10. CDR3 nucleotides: TGTGCCAGCTTCGCGGGAGGCTGGGGAAAAAACATTCAGTACTTC. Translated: CASFAGGWGKNIQYF.

CDR3 DNA: TGTGCCAGTAGGACTAGCGGGAGGGCCCGTATCGGCCAGTACTTC. The encoded protein is CASRTSGRARIGQYF. J is TRBJ2-5 and V is TRBV3-1 (or the pseudogene TRBV3-2); 15 positions agree with TRBD2. Trimming at V came to 9 bases and at J to 10 bases, leaving 12 bases not matched to a gene. The CDR3 length is 15 residues. Germline V gene lookup returns CDR1 LGHDT and CDR2 YNNKEL (reference sequence).

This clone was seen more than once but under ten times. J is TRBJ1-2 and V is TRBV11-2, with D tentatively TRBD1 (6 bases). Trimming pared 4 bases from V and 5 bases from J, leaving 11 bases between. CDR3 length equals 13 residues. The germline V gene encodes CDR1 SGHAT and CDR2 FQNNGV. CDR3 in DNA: TGTGCCAGCAGCTCCGGGACACTTTATGGCTACACCTTC. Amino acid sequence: CASSSGTLYGYTF. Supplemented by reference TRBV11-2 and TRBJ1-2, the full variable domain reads EAGVAQSPRYKIIEKRQSVAFWCNPISGHATLYWYQQILGQGPKLLIQFQNNGVVDDSQLPKDRFSAERLKGVDSTLKIQPAKLEDSAVYLCASSSGTLYGYTFGSGTRLTVV.

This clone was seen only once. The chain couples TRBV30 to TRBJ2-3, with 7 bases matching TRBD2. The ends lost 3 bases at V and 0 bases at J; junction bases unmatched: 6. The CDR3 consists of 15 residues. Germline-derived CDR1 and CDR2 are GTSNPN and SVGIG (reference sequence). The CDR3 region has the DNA TGTGCCTGGAGCCGGAGCGGGACTAGCACAGATACGCAGTATTTT. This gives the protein CAWSRSGTSTDTQYF. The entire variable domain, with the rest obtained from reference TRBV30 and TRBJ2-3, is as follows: SQTIHQWPATLVQPVGSPLSLECTVEGTSNPNLYWYRQAAGRGLQLLFYSVGIGQISSEVPQNLSASRPQDRQFILSSKKLLLSDSGFYLCAWSRSGTSTDTQYFGPGTRLTVL.

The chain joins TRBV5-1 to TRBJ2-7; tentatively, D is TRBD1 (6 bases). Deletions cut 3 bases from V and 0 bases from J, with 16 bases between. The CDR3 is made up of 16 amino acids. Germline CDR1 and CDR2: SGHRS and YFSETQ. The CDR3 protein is CASSSKRQANSYEQYF. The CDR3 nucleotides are TGCGCCAGCAGCTCAAAACGACAGGCAAACTCCTACGAGCAGTACTTC.

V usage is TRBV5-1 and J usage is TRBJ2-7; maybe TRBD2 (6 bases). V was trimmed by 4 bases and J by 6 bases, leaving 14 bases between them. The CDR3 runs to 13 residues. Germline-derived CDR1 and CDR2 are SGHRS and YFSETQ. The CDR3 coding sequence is TGCGCCAGCAGCCCTGGCTTGGGAGGCGAGCAGTACTTC. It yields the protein CASSPGLGGEQYF.

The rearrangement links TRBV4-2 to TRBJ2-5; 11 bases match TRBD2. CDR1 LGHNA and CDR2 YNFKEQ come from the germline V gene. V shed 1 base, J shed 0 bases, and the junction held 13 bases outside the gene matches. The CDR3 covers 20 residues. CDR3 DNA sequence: TGTGCCAGCAGCCAAGGTCTAGGACTAGCGGGTCAAGCGGACCAAGAGACCCAGTACTTC. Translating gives CASSQGLGLAGQADQETQYF.

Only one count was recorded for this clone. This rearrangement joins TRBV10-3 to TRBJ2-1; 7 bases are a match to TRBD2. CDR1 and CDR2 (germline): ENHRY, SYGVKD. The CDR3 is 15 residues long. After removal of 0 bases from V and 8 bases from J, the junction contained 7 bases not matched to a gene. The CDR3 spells CAISESGLVFDEQFF. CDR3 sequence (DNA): TGTGCCATCAGTGAGTCCGGACTAGTTTTTGATGAGCAGTTCTTC.

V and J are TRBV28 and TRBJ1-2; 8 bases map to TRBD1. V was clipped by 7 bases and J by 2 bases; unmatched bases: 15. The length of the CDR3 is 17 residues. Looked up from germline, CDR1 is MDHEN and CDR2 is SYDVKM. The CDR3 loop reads CASNAPVRTGWNYGYTF. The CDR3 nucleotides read TGTGCCAGCAACGCCCCCGTCAGGACAGGGTGGAACTATGGCTACACCTTC.

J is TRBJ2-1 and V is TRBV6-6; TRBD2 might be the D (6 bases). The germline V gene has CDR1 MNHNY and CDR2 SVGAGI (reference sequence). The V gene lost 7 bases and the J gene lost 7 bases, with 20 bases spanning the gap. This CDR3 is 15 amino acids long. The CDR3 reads CASTDWRDRGNEQFF. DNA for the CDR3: TGTGCCAGCACCGACTGGCGGGATCGCGGGAATGAGCAGTTCTTC.

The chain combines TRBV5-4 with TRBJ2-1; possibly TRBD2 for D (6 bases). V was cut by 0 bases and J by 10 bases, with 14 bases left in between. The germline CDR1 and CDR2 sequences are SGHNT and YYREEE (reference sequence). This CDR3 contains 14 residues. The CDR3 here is CASSLGGTSREQFF. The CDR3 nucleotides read TGTGCCAGCAGCTTGGGAGGTACTAGCAGGGAGCAGTTCTTC.

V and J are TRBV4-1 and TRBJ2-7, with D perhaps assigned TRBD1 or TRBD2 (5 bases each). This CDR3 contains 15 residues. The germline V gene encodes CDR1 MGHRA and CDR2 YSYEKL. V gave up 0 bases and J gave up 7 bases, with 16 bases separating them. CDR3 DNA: TGCGCCAGCAGCCAAGATCGCGGTGAGGGACGGGAGCAGTACTTC. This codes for CASSQDRGEGREQYF.

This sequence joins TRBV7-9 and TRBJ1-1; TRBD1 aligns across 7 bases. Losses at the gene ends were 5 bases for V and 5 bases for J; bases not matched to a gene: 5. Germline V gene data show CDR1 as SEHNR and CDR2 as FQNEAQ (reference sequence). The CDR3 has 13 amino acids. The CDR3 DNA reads TGTGCCAGCAGCACCCAGGGGGGGACTGAAGCTTTCTTT. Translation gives CASSTQGGTEAFF.

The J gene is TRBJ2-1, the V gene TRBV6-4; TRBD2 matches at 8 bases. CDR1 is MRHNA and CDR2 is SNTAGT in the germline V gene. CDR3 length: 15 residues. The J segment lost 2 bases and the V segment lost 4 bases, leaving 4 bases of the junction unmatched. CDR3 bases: TGTGCCAGCAGTGTGAGTAGCGGGACCTACAATGAGCAGTTCTTC. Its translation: CASSVSSGTYNEQFF.

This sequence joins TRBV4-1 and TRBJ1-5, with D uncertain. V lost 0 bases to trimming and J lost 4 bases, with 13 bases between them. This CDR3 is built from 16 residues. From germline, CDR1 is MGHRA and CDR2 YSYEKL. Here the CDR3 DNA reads TGCGCCAGCAGCCAAGAACTAGGCGGTCAAAATCAGCCCCAGCATTTT. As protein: CASSQELGGQNQPQHF.

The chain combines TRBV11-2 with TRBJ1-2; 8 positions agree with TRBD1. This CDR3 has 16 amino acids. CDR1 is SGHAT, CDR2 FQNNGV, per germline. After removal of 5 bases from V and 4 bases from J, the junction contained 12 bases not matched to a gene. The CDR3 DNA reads TGTGCCAGCAGCACTCCTGAGACAGGGGTTGGCTATGGCTACACCTTC. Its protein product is CASSTPETGVGYGYTF.

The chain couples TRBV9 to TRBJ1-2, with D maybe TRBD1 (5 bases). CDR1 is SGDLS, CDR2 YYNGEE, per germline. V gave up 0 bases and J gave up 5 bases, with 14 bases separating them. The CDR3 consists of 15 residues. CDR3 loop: CASSVALGGSYGYTF. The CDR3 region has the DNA TGTGCCAGCAGCGTAGCCTTGGGGGGGTCGTATGGCTACACCTTC.